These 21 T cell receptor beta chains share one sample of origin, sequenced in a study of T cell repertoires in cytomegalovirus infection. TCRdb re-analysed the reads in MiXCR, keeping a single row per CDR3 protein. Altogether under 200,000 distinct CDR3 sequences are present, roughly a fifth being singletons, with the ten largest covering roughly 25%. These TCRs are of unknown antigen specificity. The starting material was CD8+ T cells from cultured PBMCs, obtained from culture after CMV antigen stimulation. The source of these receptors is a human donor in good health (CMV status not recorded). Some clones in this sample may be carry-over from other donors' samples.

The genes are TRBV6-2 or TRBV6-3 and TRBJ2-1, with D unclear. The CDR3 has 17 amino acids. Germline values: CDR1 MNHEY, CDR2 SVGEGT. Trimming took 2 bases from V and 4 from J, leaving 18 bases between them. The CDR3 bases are TGTGCCAGCAGTTACACCGACGGAGACATCTATTACAATGAGCAGTTCTTC. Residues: CASSYTDGDIYYNEQFF.

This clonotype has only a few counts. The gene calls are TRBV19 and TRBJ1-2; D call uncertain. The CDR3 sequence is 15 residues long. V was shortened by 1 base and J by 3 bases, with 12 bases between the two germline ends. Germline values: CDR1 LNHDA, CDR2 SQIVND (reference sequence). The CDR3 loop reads CASSIGTWADYGYTF. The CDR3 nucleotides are TGTGCCAGTAGTATAGGTACATGGGCGGACTATGGCTACACCTTC.

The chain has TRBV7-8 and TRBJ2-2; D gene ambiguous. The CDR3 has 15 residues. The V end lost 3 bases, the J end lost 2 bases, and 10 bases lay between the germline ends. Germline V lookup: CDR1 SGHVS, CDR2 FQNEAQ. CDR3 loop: CASSLTDTNTGELFF. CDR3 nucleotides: TGTGCCAGCAGCTTGACGGATACTAACACCGGGGAGCTGTTTTTT.

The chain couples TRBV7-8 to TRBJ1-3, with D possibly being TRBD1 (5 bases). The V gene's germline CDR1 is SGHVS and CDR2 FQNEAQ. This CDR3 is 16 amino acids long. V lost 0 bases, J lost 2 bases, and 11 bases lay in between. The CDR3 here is CASSLAQGITGNTIYF. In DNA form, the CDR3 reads TGTGCCAGCAGCTTAGCGCAGGGAATTACTGGAAACACCATATATTTT.

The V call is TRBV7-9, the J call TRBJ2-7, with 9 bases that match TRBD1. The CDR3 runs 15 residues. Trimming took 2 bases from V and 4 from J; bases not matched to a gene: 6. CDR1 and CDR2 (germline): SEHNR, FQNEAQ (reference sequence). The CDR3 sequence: CASSLRTGGAYEQYF. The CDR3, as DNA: TGTGCCAGCAGCTTACGCACAGGGGGCGCGTACGAGCAGTACTTC.

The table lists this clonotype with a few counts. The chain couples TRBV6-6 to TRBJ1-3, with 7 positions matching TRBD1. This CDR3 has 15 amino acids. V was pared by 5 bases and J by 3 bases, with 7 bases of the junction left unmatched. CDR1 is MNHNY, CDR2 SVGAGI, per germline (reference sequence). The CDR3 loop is CASSRDRADGNTIYF. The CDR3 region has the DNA TGTGCCAGCAGTCGCGACAGGGCTGATGGAAACACCATATATTTT.

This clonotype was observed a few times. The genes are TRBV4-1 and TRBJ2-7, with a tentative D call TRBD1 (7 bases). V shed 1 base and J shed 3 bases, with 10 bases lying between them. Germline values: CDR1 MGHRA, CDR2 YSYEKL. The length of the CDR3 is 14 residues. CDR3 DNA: TGCGCCAGCAGCCAAGCCAGGGGGGACTACGAGCAGTACTTC. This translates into CASSQARGDYEQYF.

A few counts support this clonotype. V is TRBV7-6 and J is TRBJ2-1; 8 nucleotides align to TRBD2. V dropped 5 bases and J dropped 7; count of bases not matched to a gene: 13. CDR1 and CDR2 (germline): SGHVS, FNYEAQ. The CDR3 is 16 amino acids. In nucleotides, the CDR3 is TGTGCCAGCAGCGTACGAGTAACGGGGGGGCGTAATGAGCAGTTCTTC. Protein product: CASSVRVTGGRNEQFF.

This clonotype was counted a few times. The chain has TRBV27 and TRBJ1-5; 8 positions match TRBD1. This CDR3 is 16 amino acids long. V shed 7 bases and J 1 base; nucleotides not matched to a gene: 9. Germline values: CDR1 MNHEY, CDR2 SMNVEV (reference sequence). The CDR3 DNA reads TGTGCCAGCACCGGGAGCTGGACAGGGAGCAATCAGCCCCAGCATTTT. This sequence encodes CASTGSWTGSNQPQHF.

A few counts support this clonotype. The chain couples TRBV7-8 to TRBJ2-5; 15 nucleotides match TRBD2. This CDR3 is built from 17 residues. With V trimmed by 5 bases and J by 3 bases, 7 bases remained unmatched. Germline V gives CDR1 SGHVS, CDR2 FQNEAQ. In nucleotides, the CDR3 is TGTGCCAGCAGCCCCGGACTAGCGGGGGGGGGGAAAGAGACCCAGTACTTC. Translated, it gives CASSPGLAGGGKETQYF. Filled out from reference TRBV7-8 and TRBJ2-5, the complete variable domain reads GAGVSQSPRYKVAKRGQDVALRCDPISGHVSLFWYQQALGQGPEFLTYFQNEAQLDKSGLPSDRFFAERPEGSVSTLKIQRTQQEDSAVYLCASSPGLAGGGKETQYFGPGTRLLVL.

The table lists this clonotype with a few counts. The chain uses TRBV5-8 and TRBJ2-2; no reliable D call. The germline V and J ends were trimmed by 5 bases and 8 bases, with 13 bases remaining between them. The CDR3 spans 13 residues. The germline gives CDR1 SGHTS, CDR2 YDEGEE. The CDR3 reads CASSLADLGELFF. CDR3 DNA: TGTGCCAGCAGTCTGGCCGACTTGGGGGAGCTGTTTTTT.

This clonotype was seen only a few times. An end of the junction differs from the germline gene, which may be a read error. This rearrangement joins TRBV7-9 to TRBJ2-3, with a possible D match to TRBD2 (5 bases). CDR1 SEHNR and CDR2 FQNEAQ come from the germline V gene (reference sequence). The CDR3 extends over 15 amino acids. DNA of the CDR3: TGTGCCAGCCGCTTCTACGGGGAGATCACAGATACGCAGTATTTT. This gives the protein CASRFYGEITDTQYF.

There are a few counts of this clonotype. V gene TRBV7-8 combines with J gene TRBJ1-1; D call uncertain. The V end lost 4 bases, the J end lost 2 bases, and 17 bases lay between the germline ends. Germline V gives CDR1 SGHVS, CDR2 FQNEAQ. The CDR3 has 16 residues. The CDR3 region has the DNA TGTGCCAGCAGCTCTACGAGCGGACTGATTAACACTGAAGCTTTCTTT. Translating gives CASSSTSGLINTEAFF.

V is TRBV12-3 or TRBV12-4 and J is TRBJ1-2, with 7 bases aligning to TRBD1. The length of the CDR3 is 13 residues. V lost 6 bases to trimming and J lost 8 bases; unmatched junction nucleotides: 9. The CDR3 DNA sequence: TGTGCCAGCAGGGGGGGGGACAGACGCGGCTACACCTTC. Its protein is CASRGGDRRGYTF.

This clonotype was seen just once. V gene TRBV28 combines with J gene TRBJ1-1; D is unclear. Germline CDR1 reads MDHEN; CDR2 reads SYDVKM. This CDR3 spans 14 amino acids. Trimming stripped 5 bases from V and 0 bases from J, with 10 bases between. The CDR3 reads CASSIRPVNTEAFF. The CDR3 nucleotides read TGTGCCAGCAGTATAAGGCCGGTGAACACTGAAGCTTTCTTT. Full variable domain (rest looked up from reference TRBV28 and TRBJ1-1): DVKVTQSSRYLVKRTGEKVFLECVQDMDHENMFWYRQDPGLGLRLIYFSYDVKMKEKGDIPEGYSVSREKKERFSLILESASTNQTSMYLCASSIRPVNTEAFFGQGTRLTVV.

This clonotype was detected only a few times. The CDR3 nucleotides read TGTGCCAGCAGCTTATACAGGGCGCAAGAGACCCAGTACTTC. Its protein product is CASSLYRAQETQYF. The rearrangement uses TRBV11-2 and TRBJ2-5; possible D gene TRBD1, 6 bases. V was clipped by 2 bases and J by 2 bases, with 9 bases between them. Germline assignment: CDR1 SGHAT and CDR2 FQNNGV. The CDR3 consists of 14 residues.

CDR3 sequence reads: CASSQGLTGADYGYTF. The CDR3 coding sequence is TGTGCCAGCAGCCAAGGGTTAACAGGGGCGGACTATGGCTACACCTTC. The rearrangement joins TRBV14 to TRBJ1-2; TRBD1 aligns across 7 bases. In germline, CDR1 is SGHDN, CDR2 FVKESK. The CDR3 runs 16 residues. The J segment lost 3 bases and the V segment lost 1 base, leaving 8 bases of the junction unmatched.

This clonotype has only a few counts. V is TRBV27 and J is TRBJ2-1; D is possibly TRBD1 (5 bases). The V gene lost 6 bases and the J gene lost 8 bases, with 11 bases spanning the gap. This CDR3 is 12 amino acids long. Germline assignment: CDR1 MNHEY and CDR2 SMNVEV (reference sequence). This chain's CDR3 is CASSRPRDEQFF. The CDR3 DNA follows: TGTGCCAGCAGCCGCCCCAGGGATGAGCAGTTCTTC.

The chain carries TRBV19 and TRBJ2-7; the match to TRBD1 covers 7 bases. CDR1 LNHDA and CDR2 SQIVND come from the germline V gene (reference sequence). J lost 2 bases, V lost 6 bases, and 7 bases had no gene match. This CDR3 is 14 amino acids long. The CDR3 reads CASSPDGTAYEQYF. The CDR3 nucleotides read TGTGCCAGTAGCCCTGATGGGACAGCCTACGAGCAGTACTTC.

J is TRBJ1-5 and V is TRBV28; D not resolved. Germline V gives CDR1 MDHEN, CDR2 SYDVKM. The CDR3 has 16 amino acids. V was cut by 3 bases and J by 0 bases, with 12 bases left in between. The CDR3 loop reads CASSLSETYSNQPQHF. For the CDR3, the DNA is TGTGCCAGCAGTTTGTCAGAAACTTATAGCAATCAGCCCCAGCATTTT.

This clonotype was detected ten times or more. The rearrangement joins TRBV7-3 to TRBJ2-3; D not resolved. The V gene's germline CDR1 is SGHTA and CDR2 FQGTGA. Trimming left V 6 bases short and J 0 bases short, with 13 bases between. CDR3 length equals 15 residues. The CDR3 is CASSLMARSTDTQYF. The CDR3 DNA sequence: TGTGCCAGCAGTCTGATGGCGCGAAGCACAGATACGCAGTATTTT.